The T cell receptor (beta chain) described here comes from a study of shared clonotypes between healthy human individuals. Study-wide context: The people who gave samples were a couple of women and three men aged 18 to 49. There were three CD4 naive, three CD4 memory, two CD8 naive and one CD8 memory plates per donor.

CDR1 is MNHEY, CDR2 SMNVEV, per germline (reference sequence). Trimming took off 0 bases at V and 6 bases at J, with 12 bases between the two ends. The CDR3 extends over 15 amino acids. On this clone: The antigen remains undetermined.

The data were produced by immunoSEQ multiplex PCR, yet TCRdb's version contains in-frame clones alone and is incomplete. The sample lists about 600,000 clones, about 97% occurring once. Points from the study as a whole: It was the few donors that limited the genetic and exposure-history diversity represented.

The chain recombines TRBV27 with TRBJ1-5; unclear D gene. Input material: naive CD4+ T cells sorted from blood. Specified subset: CD45RA+ positively selected. The clonotype comes from a woman under 40 in good health. The CDR3 protein is CASSLSMVLGQPQHF. The CDR3 DNA reads as TGTGCCAGCAGTTTATCTATGGTTTTGGGTCAGCCCCAGCATTTT.